Listed here are 2 T cell receptor beta chains from one sample, sequenced in a study of lymphopenia after photon versus proton radiotherapy (dated by TCRdb to the late 2010s). Libraries were made using the immunoSEQ multiplex PCR assay. The clones in this table, taken by TCRdb from immuneACCESS, are in-frame only. Not every clone is retained; where verified, under half of the shortfall comes from an unresolved V gene, and the cause of the rest is unknown. The sample records around 70,000 clones, roughly 90% of which are singletons. The ten largest clones capture 2.2% of the sample. Specimen: peripheral blood, collected from a patient treated with photon-based radiotherapy. The receptors were sampled from a woman between 40 and 50 years old with cholangiocarcinoma.

The genes are TRBV5-1 and TRBJ2-1, with 8 bases that match TRBD2. Germline values: CDR1 SGHRS, CDR2 YFSETQ. This CDR3 region has 17 residues. J lost 4 bases, V lost 0 bases, and 9 bases had no gene match. CDR3 nucleotides: TGCGCCAGCAGCTTGGCCTTGAGTGCGGGAGGATACAATGAGCAGTTCTTC. It yields the protein CASSLALSAGGYNEQFF.

The DNA of the CDR3 is TGTGCCAGCAGCTTAAGGCGGACAGGGACTGAAGCTTTCTTT. This encodes CASSLRRTGTEAFF. This chain joins TRBV7-2 and TRBJ1-1; 8 bases are a match to TRBD1. The germline CDR1 and CDR2 sequences are SGHTA and FQGNSA. The CDR3 is made up of 14 amino acids. The V segment lost 2 bases and the J segment 5 bases; nucleotides outside the gene matches: 4.